The 25 T cell receptor beta chains reported below all come from one sample, sequenced in a study of blood T cell repertoires in COVID-19. Libraries were prepared by immunoSEQ multiplex PCR; TCRdb keeps only in-frame clonotypes and omits some of them. The data show tens of thousands of clones, more than 80% seen once. Source material: peripheral blood. The receptors were sampled from a human donor in a cohort sampled during active COVID-19.

The chain carries TRBV18 and TRBJ2-3; TRBD1 is a possible D gene (6 bases). Germline V gene sequence: CDR1 KGHSH, CDR2 LQKENI. This CDR3 comprises 15 residues. The ends were cut back, 2 bases at V and 6 bases at J, with 15 bases in the middle. CDR3: CASSPMAGEGDTQYF. CDR3 sequence (DNA): TGTGCCAGCTCACCAATGGCAGGGGAAGGGGATACGCAGTATTTT.

The chain employs TRBV11-3 and TRBJ2-3; 7 bases align to TRBD1. This CDR3 has 16 amino acids. With 5 bases clipped from V and 0 bases from J, the junction kept 8 bases outside the gene matches. Germline CDR1 reads SGHNT; CDR2 reads YENEEA. CDR3 nucleotide sequence: TGTGCCAGCAGCCCCGGACAGGCTTCTAGCACAGATACGCAGTATTTT. Protein sequence: CASSPGQASSTDTQYF.

V usage is TRBV6-5 and J usage is TRBJ1-6; unclear D gene. This CDR3 is 15 amino acids long. Germline CDR1 reads MNHEY; CDR2 reads SVGAGI. Deletions cut 6 bases from V and 0 bases from J, with 9 bases between. The CDR3 coding sequence is TGTGCCAGCAGCTTAAAGAGCTCCTATAATTCACCCCTCCACTTT. It translates to CASSLKSSYNSPLHF.

V usage is TRBV5-1 and J usage is TRBJ1-1; TRBD1 matches at 9 bases. The CDR3 is 14 residues long. V shed 3 bases and J 6 bases; nucleotides not matched to a gene: 6. Germline values: CDR1 SGHRS, CDR2 YFSETQ. CDR3 protein: CASSSYWTGAEAFF. The DNA for the CDR3 is TGCGCCAGCAGCTCTTACTGGACAGGGGCTGAAGCTTTCTTT.

The genes are TRBV7-9 and TRBJ2-7; a weak D match, TRBD2 (6 bases). Trimming shortened V by 4 bases and J by 2 bases, and 15 bases separated the two germline ends. The germline V gene encodes CDR1 SEHNR and CDR2 FQNEAQ (reference sequence). The CDR3 extends over 15 amino acids. The CDR3 DNA is TGTGCCAGCAGCTCTGCGTTGACTAGTACCTACGAGCAGTACTTC. Protein product: CASSSALTSTYEQYF.

The chain employs TRBV14 and TRBJ2-7; TRBD2 might be the D (5 bases). The CDR3 totals 19 residues. CDR1 is SGHDN, CDR2 FVKESK, per germline. Trimming removed 5 bases from V and 4 bases from J, with 30 bases in between. This CDR3 reads CASSESRLSWAARRYEQYF. DNA of the CDR3: TGTGCCAGCAGCGAATCGAGACTCAGTTGGGCCGCGAGGAGGTACGAGCAGTACTTC.

The chain has TRBV13 and TRBJ1-2, with D possibly being TRBD1 (5 bases). Germline V gene lookup returns CDR1 PRHDT and CDR2 FYEKMQ (reference sequence). There are 13 residues in the CDR3. Trimming removed 8 bases from V and 0 bases from J, with 10 bases in between. CDR3 in DNA: TGTGCCAGCGCGGGGGACCCTAACTATGGCTACACCTTC. Amino acid sequence: CASAGDPNYGYTF.

The rearrangement links TRBV5-1 to TRBJ1-3; 7 positions agree with TRBD1. V dropped 6 bases and J dropped 3; count of bases not matched to a gene: 6. Germline lookup yields CDR1 SGHRS and CDR2 YFSETQ. The length of the CDR3 is 14 residues. CDR3 bases: TGCGCCAGCACCAAAACAGGGGTTGGAAACACCATATATTTT. This encodes CASTKTGVGNTIYF. Full variable domain (missing parts from reference TRBV5-1 and TRBJ1-3): KAGVTQTPRYLIKTRGQQVTLSCSPISGHRSVSWYQQTPGQGLQFLFEYFSETQRNKGNFPGRFSGRQFSNSRSEMNVSTLELGDSALYLCASTKTGVGNTIYFGEGSWLTVV.

V is TRBV2 and J is TRBJ2-7; D perhaps matches TRBD1 (5 bases). Trimming took off 3 bases at V and 1 base at J, with 10 bases between the two ends. Per the germline V gene, CDR1 is SNHLY and CDR2 is FYNNEI. There are 14 residues in the CDR3. The CDR3: CASSDRTISYEQYF. The CDR3 nucleotides read TGTGCCAGCAGTGATCGGACAATTTCCTACGAGCAGTACTTC.

V is TRBV29-1 and J is TRBJ1-1; D is ambiguous. Per germline, CDR1 SQVTM and CDR2 ANQGSEA. V lost 6 bases and J 0 bases, leaving 11 bases between the germline ends. This CDR3 has 13 amino acids. CDR3 residues: CSVSLSLNTEAFF. The CDR3 DNA follows: TGCAGCGTCTCACTCTCTCTGAACACTGAAGCTTTCTTT.

This chain connects TRBV12-3 or TRBV12-4 to TRBJ2-1; a possible D gene is TRBD2 (5 bases). The CDR3 length is 11 residues. The germline V and J ends were trimmed by 1 base and 10 bases, with 5 bases remaining between them. The CDR3, as DNA: TGTGCCAGCAGTTTAGGGAGGGAGCAGTTCTTC. This gives the protein CASSLGREQFF.

This clone was observed a single time. This chain joins TRBV14 and TRBJ2-6; D call uncertain. V was trimmed by 4 bases and J by 1 base, leaving 29 bases between them. Looked up from germline, CDR1 is SGHDN and CDR2 is FVKESK. This CDR3 is 22 amino acids long. In DNA form, the CDR3 reads TGTGCCAGCAGCCCCTCGGCCGGCAAAGTGGTCCTTCCAGGTTCTGGGGCCAACGTCCTGACTTTC. It is translated as CASSPSAGKVVLPGSGANVLTF.

The chain joins TRBV27 to TRBJ2-3, with TRBD2 matching 8 bases. The germline gives CDR1 MNHEY, CDR2 SMNVEV (reference sequence). V lost 6 bases, J lost 4 bases, and 3 bases stayed unmatched. The CDR3 consists of 13 residues. CDR3 coding DNA: TGTGCCAGCAGCCAGACTAGCGCAGATACGCAGTATTTT. This translates into CASSQTSADTQYF.

The V and J genes are TRBV28 and TRBJ2-7; D gene unclear. CDR1 MDHEN and CDR2 SYDVKM come from the germline V gene. The CDR3 totals 11 residues. V was cut by 6 bases and J by 2 bases, with 5 bases left in between. DNA of the CDR3: TGTGCCAGCAGCTCGGCCTACGAGCAGTACTTC. This encodes CASSSAYEQYF.

The V call is TRBV7-9, the J call TRBJ2-5, with TRBD1 matching 7 bases. From germline, CDR1 is SEHNR and CDR2 FQNEAQ (reference sequence). The CDR3 extends over 14 amino acids. V trimming: 3 bases; J trimming: 2 bases; junction bases outside the gene matches: 3. CDR3: CASSLRGPQETQYF. CDR3 in DNA: TGTGCCAGCAGCTTGAGGGGGCCACAAGAGACCCAGTACTTC.

This clone has only a few counts. The chain carries TRBV14 and TRBJ1-1, with 8 bases fitting TRBD1. This CDR3 is built from 15 residues. CDR1 and CDR2 from the germline V gene are SGHDN and FVKESK. The V gene end was trimmed by 3 bases and the J gene end by 5 bases; junction bases not matched to a gene: 8. In DNA, the CDR3 is TGTGCCAGCAGCCAGAGCAGACAGGGGTCGACTGAAGCTTTCTTT. Amino acid sequence: CASSQSRQGSTEAFF. The whole variable domain, filled in from reference TRBV14 and TRBJ1-1, reads EAGVTQFPSHSVIEKGQTVTLRCDPISGHDNLYWYRRVMGKEIKFLLHFVKESKQDESGMPNNRFLAERTGGTYSTLKVQPAELEDSGVYFCASSQSRQGSTEAFFGQGTRLTVV.

This chain links TRBV7-3 with TRBJ1-1, with a tentative D call TRBD1 (5 bases). The CDR3 length is 15 residues. Germline assignment: CDR1 SGHTA and CDR2 FQGTGA. V dropped 2 bases and J dropped 5 bases, with 15 bases sitting between them. CDR3 region: CASSLQAAGVTEAFF. CDR3 DNA sequence: TGTGCCAGCAGCTTACAGGCAGCGGGGGTTACTGAAGCTTTCTTT.

This chain uses TRBV6-5 with TRBJ1-2; maybe TRBD1 (5 bases). Per the germline V gene, CDR1 is MNHEY and CDR2 is SVGAGI. Trimming stripped 6 bases from V and 1 base from J, with 12 bases between. There are 14 residues in the CDR3. The CDR3 reads CASRDGGGNYGYTF. In DNA form, the CDR3 reads TGTGCCAGCAGGGACGGGGGAGGTAACTATGGCTACACCTTC.

The chain carries TRBV11-2 and TRBJ1-1; D remains ambiguous. The CDR3 covers 13 residues. Trimming took 5 bases from V and 4 from J, leaving 11 bases between them. Germline V gives CDR1 SGHAT, CDR2 FQNNGV. CDR3 amino acids: CASSPQRFTEAFF. The CDR3 bases are TGTGCCAGCAGCCCCCAACGGTTCACTGAAGCTTTCTTT.

The genes are TRBV5-5 and TRBJ2-3, with TRBD1 matching over 7 bases. The CDR3 is made up of 15 amino acids. Germline V lookup: CDR1 SGHKS, CDR2 YYEKEE (reference sequence). V lost 5 bases and J lost 1; bases outside the gene matches: 7. CDR3 DNA sequence: TGTGCCAGCAGTCTGACAGGGACGGGCACAGATACGCAGTATTTT. This encodes CASSLTGTGTDTQYF. Full variable domain (rest looked up from reference TRBV5-5 and TRBJ2-3): DAGVTQSPTHLIKTRGQQVTLRCSPISGHKSVSWYQQVLGQGPQFIFQYYEKEERGRGNFPDRFSARQFPNYSSELNVNALLLGDSALYLCASSLTGTGTDTQYFGPGTRLTVL.

The chain combines TRBV5-6 with TRBJ1-4; 8 nucleotides align to TRBD1. Germline V gene data show CDR1 as SGHDT and CDR2 as YYEEEE. V was clipped by 7 bases and J by 6 bases; unmatched bases: 8. This CDR3 has 14 amino acids. The DNA of the CDR3 is TGTGCCAGCGGAAGACAGGGGAACGATGAAAAACTGTTTTTT. It is translated as CASGRQGNDEKLFF.

V usage is TRBV29-1 and J usage is TRBJ1-2; 9 nucleotides agree with TRBD1. The length of the CDR3 is 16 residues. The V segment lost 2 bases and the J segment 4 bases; nucleotides outside the gene matches: 11. The germline V gene has CDR1 SQVTM and CDR2 ANQGSEA. The CDR3 bases are TGCAGCGTTGAAATGAACAGGGGGCAATTGAGCTATGGCTACACCTTC. It encodes CSVEMNRGQLSYGYTF.

The genes are TRBV12-3 or TRBV12-4 and TRBJ2-1, with D unclear. V lost 2 bases and J lost 12, with 11 bases in between. The CDR3 totals 12 residues. CDR3 sequence (DNA): TGTGCCAGCAGTTTAACGAGGAAGGCGCAGTTCTTC. This translates into CASSLTRKAQFF.

The chain uses TRBV9 and TRBJ1-3; maybe TRBD1 (6 bases). Germline CDR1 is SGDLS and CDR2 is YYNGEE. The CDR3 runs to 15 residues. Trimming pared 4 bases from V and 0 bases from J, leaving 11 bases between. CDR3 in DNA: TGTGCCAGCAGCCCAGGGGTCAGCTCTGGAAACACCATATATTTT. This codes for CASSPGVSSGNTIYF.

The gene calls are TRBV6-5 and TRBJ2-7; a weak D match, TRBD1 (6 bases). The V end was cut by 3 bases, the J end by 0 bases, with 15 bases between. This CDR3 region has 16 residues. In germline, CDR1 is MNHEY, CDR2 SVGAGI. CDR3 coding DNA: TGTGCCAGCAGTTATACGACAGGAGAGCTCTCCTACGAGCAGTACTTC. Amino acids: CASSYTTGELSYEQYF.